The source of this T cell receptor (beta chain) is a study of blood T cell repertoires in COVID-19. About the research overall: Samples of COVID-19 (acute and convalescent) were obtained from the United States, Italy and Spain. Sources were T cells, B-cell-depleted T cells, or PBMCs; the material itself was cDNA or gDNA.

Germline V gene lookup returns CDR1 SGDLS and CDR2 YYNGEE. This CDR3 is built from 12 residues. Trimming left V 0 bases short and J 9 bases short, with 9 bases between. TCRdb keeps only in-frame clones here, not all; method: immunoSEQ multiplex PCR. Of 250,000 to 300,000 clones in the sample, almost 90% were seen once. Material for sequencing was peripheral blood. The V call is TRBV9, the J call TRBJ2-5; tentatively, D is TRBD2 (5 bases). This receptor was identified in a woman between 25 and 40 years old with COVID-19, enrolled during active disease. In DNA form, the CDR3 reads TGTGCCAGCAGCGTAGGAAATAGCGCCCAGTACTTC. It specifies CASSVGNSAQYF.